This T cell receptor (beta chain) appears in the sequencing data of a study of shared clonotypes between healthy human individuals. CD45RO-negative, CCR7-positively selected cells formed the naive CD8 fraction, excluding terminally differentiated effector memory CD45RA+ cells. Using immunoSEQ multiplex PCR, the repertoire was profiled, and TCRdb retains in-frame clones only, with some absent. Among about 580,000 clones listed, roughly 98% were seen once. With 4 bases removed from V and 1 base from J, the gap between germline ends came to 4 bases. The CDR3 loop spans 12 amino acids. The V gene's germline CDR1 is MDHEN and CDR2 SYDVKM. This clone has a single count.

The clonotype comes from a man aged 30-40 years in good health. The source material was naive CD8+ T cells sorted from blood. The chain is built from TRBV28 and TRBJ2-5; D ambiguous. DNA for the CDR3: TGTGCCAGCAGTTCCGTCCAAGAGACCCAGTACTTC. This codes for CASSSVQETQYF.